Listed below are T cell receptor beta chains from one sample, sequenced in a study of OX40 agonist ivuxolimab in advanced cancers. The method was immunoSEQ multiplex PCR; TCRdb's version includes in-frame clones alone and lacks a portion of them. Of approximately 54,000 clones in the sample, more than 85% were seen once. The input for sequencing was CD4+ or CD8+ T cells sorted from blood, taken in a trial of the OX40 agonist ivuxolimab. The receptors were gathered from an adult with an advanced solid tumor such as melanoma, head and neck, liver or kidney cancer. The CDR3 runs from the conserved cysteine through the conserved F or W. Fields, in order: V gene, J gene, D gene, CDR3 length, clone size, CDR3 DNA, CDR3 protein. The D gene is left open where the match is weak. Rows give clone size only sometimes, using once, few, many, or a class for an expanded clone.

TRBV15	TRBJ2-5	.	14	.	TGTGCCTCAGGTGAGATGGGGTACCAAGAGACCCAGTACTTC	CASGEMGYQETQYF
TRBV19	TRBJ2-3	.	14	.	TGTGCCAGTAGTCCGGGACTCATGCCGGATACGCAGTATTTT	CASSPGLMPDTQYF
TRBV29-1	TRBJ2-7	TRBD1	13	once	TGCAGCGTTGAAAGGCAGGGGGCAGGAGAGCAGTACTTC	CSVERQGAGEQYF
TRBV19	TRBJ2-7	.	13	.	TGTGCCAGTAGTCTCGGGATTAATTACGAGCAGTACTTC	CASSLGINYEQYF
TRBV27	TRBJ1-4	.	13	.	TGTGCCAGCAGTTGGATCAACGGGGAAAAACTGTTTTTT	CASSWINGEKLFF
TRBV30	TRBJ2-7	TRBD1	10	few	TGTGCCTGTCTCGCGACAGGGGAAATATTC	CACLATGEIF
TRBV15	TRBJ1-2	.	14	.	TGTGCCACCAGCAGTCCAAGGGGGTGGGATGGCTACACCTTC	CATSSPRGWDGYTF
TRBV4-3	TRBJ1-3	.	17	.	TGCGCCAGCAGCCAGGACAAGACACCAGAATCTGGAAACACCATATATTTT	CASSQDKTPESGNTIYF
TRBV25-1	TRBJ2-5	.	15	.	TGTGCCAGCAGTGATCCCGAACAGGGCGAAGAGACCCAGTACTTC	CASSDPEQGEETQYF
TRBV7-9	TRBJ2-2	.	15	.	TGTGCCAGCAGCTCCGGGACCCCCTGGGCCGGGGAGCTGTTTTTT	CASSSGTPWAGELFF
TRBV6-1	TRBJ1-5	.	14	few	TGTGCCAGCAGTGAAGTCCAGCCAAATCAGCCCCAGCATTTT	CASSEVQPNQPQHF
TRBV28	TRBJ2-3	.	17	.	TGTGCCAGCAGTCTCGTTTGGGGAAAGGAGCCCTCGGATACGCAGTATTTT	CASSLVWGKEPSDTQYF
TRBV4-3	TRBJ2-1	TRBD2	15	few	TGCGCCAGCAGCCATCCCCTAGCGGGGGGCGTGGAGCAGTTCTTC	CASSHPLAGGVEQFF
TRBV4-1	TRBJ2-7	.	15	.	TGTGCCAGCAGCCAAGATGCAGGGAGCTCCTACGAGCAGTACTTC	CASSQDAGSSYEQYF
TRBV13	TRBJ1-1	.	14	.	TGTGCCAGCAGCTTAGGGGCAGCAGACACTGAAGCTTTCTTT	CASSLGAADTEAFF
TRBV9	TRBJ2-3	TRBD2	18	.	TGTGCCAGCAGCGTAGAAACTAGCGGGGCCCCACCCACAGATACGCAGTATTTT	CASSVETSGAPPTDTQYF
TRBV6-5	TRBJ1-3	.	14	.	TGTGCCAGCAGTTTATCGGGGAGTGGAAACACCATATATTTT	CASSLSGSGNTIYF
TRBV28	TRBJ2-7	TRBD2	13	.	TGTGCCAGCGCGCTAGCGGGAGTCTACGAGCAGTACTTC	CASALAGVYEQYF
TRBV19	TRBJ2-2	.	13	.	TGTGCCAGTAGTCAATCGTACACCGGGGAGCTGTTTTTT	CASSQSYTGELFF
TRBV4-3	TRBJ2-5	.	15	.	TGCGCCAGCAGCCAAGATACCCTACTAGGGAGTGGCCAGTACTTC	CASSQDTLLGSGQYF
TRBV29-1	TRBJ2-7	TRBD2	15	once	TGCAGCGTTGAAGAGCGGGGGGCGGGTACCCACGAGCAGTACTTC	CSVEERGAGTHEQYF
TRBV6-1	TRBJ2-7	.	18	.	TGTGCCAGCAGTGAACAGTTAGTTCTGACAGGGACTAGGTACGAGCAGTACTTC	CASSEQLVLTGTRYEQYF
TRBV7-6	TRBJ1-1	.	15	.	TGTGCCAGCAGCTTGATTGCCGACTGGGGCACTGAAGCTTTCTTT	CASSLIADWGTEAFF
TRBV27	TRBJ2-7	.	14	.	TGTGCCAGCAGTGCGGCACAGGGCGCCTACGAGCAGTACTTC	CASSAAQGAYEQYF
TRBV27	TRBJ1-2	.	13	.	TGTGAGGAGCAAGGAGGGTTTAACTATGGCTACACCTTC	CEEQGGFNYGYTF
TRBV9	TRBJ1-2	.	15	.	TGTGCCAGCAGTGGGAGGGAGGGGCGGAACTATGGCTACACCTTC	CASSGREGRNYGYTF
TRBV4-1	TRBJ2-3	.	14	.	TGCGCCAGCAGCCCAGCACTGAGAACAGATACGCAGTATTTT	CASSPALRTDTQYF
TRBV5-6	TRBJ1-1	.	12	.	TGTGCCAGCAGCGGGGGCGTCAGTGAAGCTTTCTTT	CASSGGVSEAFF
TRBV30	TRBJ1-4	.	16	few	TGTGCCTGGAGTCCAGGACCCCGGGAGGTGAATGAAAAACTGTTTTTT	CAWSPGPREVNEKLFF
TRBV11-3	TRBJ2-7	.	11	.	TGTGCCAGCGGGATTGGGGGCGAGCAGTACTTC	CASGIGGEQYF
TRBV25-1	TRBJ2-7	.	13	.	TGTGCCAGCAGTGACAGGCACTACTACGAGCAGTACTTC	CASSDRHYYEQYF
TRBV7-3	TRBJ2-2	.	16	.	TGTGCCAGCAGCACTACGGAGGGGGCTGAGAGCGGGGAGCTGTTTTTT	CASSTTEGAESGELFF
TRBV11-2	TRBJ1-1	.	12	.	TGTGCCAGCAGCGTAACCTCGGTTGAAGCTTTCTTT	CASSVTSVEAFF
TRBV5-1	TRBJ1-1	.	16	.	TGCGCCAGCAGCGATTGGGGACGGACCGAGAACACTGAAGCTTTCTTT	CASSDWGRTENTEAFF
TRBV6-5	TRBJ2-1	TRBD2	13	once	TGTGCCAGCAGTTACAGGGTAGCGGGGGAGCAGTTCTTC	CASSYRVAGEQFF
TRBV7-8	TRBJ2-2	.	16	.	TGTGCCAGCAGCTTACTGCCGGGAGCGAGCACCGGGGAGCTGTTTTTT	CASSLLPGASTGELFF
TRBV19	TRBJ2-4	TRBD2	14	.	TGTGCCAGTAGGATCGGGGGGGCCAAAAACATTCAGTACTTC	CASRIGGAKNIQYF
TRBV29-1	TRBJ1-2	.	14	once	TGCAGCGTCGTGGGGAAAAAAGGGTTATATGGCTACACCTTC	CSVVGKKGLYGYTF
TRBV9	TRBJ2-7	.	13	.	TGTGCCAGCAGCGTAGACCTCACCCACGAGCAGTACTTC	CASSVDLTHEQYF
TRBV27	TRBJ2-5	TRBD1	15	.	TGTGCCAGCCGGTCTCCTCAGGGGGCATCAGAGACCCAGTACTTC	CASRSPQGASETQYF
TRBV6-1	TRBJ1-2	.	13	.	TGTGCCAGCAGTGGGGGGACATACGGGGGCTACACCTTC	CASSGGTYGGYTF
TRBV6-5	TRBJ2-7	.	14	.	TGTGCCAGCAGCCCGACTGAGAGCTCCTACGAGCAGTACTTC	CASSPTESSYEQYF
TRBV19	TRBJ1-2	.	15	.	TGTGCCAGTAGTATAGATGATCGAGGAGGCTATGGCTACACCTTC	CASSIDDRGGYGYTF
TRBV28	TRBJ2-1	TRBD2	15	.	TGTGCCAGCAGTTCCCGGACTAGCGGGAGCTATGAGCAGTTCTTC	CASSSRTSGSYEQFF
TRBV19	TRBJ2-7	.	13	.	TGTGCTGGGGGAGGCTACCTCTCCTACGAGCAGTACTTC	CAGGGYLSYEQYF
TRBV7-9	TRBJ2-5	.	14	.	TGTGCCAGCAGCTTAGGGGTAGGCCTGGTGACCCAGTACTTC	CASSLGVGLVTQYF
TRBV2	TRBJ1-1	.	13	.	TGTGCCAGCGAACCAGCGGGGGACACTGAAGCTTTCTTT	CASEPAGDTEAFF
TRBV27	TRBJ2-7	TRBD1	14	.	TGTGCCAGCAGCTCCGGGACAGGGGGTTACGAGCAGTACTTC	CASSSGTGGYEQYF
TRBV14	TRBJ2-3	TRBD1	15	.	TGTGCCAGCAGCCAAACAGGGGGCTGGACAGATACGCAGTATTTT	CASSQTGGWTDTQYF
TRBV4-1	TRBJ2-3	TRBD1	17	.	TGCGCCAGCAGCAGCCCCGGGACAGGTGCTAGCACAGATACGCAGTATTTT	CASSSPGTGASTDTQYF
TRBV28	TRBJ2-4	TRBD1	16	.	TGTGCCAGCAGGCCGGGGACCGGGACAGGGAAAAACATTCAGTACTTC	CASRPGTGTGKNIQYF
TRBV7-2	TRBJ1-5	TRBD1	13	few	TGTGCCAGCAGCAAGGACAGGGCCCATCCCCAGCATTTT	CASSKDRAHPQHF
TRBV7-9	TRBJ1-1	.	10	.	TGTGCCGTCCGCAGGACTGAAGCTTTCTTT	CAVRRTEAFF
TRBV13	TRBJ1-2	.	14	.	TGTGCCAGCAGCTTAGGGGACTCACCAAATGGCTACACCTTC	CASSLGDSPNGYTF
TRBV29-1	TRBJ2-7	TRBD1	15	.	TGCAGCGTTGAATGGTCAGGGGGTCGGTCCTACGAGCAGTACTTC	CSVEWSGGRSYEQYF
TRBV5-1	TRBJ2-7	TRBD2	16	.	TGCGCCAGCAGCTTGAAGGGACTAGCGGTTCCCTACGAGCAGTACTTC	CASSLKGLAVPYEQYF
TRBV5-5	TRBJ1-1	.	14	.	TGTGCCAGCAGCTTAGGGGCCGGGGGCACTGAAGCTTTCTTT	CASSLGAGGTEAFF
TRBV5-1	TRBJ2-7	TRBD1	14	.	TGCGCCAGCAGCTTGGGGACAGGGTTAATCGAGCAGTACTTC	CASSLGTGLIEQYF
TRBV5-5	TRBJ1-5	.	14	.	TGTGCCAGCAGCTGGGGGGCAGGGGTCCAGCCCCAGCATTTT	CASSWGAGVQPQHF